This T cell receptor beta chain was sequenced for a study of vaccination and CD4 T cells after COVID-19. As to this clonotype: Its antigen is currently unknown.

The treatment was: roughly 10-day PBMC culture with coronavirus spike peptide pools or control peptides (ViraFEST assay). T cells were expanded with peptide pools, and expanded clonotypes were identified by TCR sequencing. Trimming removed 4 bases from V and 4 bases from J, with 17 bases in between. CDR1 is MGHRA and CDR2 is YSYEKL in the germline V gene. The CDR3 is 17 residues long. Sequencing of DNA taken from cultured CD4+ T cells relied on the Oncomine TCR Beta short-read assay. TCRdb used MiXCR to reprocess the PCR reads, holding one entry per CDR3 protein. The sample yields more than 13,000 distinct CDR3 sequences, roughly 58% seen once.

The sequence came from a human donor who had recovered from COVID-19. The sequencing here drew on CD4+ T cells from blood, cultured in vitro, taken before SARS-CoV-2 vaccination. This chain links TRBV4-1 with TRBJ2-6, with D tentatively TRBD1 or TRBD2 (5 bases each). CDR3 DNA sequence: TGCGCCAGCAGCCCCACAGAGGGGTCCGGAGGGGCCAACGTCCTGACTTTC. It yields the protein CASSPTEGSGGANVLTF.